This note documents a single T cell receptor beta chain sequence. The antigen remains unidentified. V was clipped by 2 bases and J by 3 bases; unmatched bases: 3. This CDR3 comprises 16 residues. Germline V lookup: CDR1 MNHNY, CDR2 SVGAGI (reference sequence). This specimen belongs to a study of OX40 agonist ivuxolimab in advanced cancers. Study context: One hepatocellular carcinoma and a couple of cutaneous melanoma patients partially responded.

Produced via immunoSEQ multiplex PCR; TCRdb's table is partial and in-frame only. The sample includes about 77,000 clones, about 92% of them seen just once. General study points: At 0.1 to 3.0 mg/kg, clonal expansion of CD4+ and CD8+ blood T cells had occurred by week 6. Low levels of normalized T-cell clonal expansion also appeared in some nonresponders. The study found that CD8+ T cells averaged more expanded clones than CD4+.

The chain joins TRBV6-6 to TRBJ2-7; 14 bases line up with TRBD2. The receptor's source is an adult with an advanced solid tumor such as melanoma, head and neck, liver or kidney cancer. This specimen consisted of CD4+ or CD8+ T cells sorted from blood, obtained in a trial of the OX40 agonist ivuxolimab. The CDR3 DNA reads TGTGCCAGCAGTTACGGGGGGACTAGCGGGAGCTACGAGCAGTACTTC. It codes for CASSYGGTSGSYEQYF.